One T cell receptor beta chain is described in this entry. The assay was immunoSEQ multiplex PCR, and TCRdb's table has in-frame clones only and misses some. The repertoire consists of 150,000 to 200,000 clones, with more than 85% occurring once and the leading ten covering over 1%. This sample stems from a study of T cell responses to AZD1222 COVID-19 vaccine. V lost 12 bases, J lost 4 bases, and 12 bases lay in between. The CDR3 totals 11 residues. Germline V gene lookup returns CDR1 KGHDR and CDR2 SFDVKD. The source was peripheral blood, collected 28 days after the second AZD1222 dose. The clonotype was recovered from an adult who received the AZD1222 COVID-19 vaccine. The rearrangement uses TRBV24-1 and TRBJ2-7; D unclear. The CDR3: CASLETYEQYF. CDR3 DNA: TGTGCCTCTCTGGAGACTTACGAGCAGTACTTC.